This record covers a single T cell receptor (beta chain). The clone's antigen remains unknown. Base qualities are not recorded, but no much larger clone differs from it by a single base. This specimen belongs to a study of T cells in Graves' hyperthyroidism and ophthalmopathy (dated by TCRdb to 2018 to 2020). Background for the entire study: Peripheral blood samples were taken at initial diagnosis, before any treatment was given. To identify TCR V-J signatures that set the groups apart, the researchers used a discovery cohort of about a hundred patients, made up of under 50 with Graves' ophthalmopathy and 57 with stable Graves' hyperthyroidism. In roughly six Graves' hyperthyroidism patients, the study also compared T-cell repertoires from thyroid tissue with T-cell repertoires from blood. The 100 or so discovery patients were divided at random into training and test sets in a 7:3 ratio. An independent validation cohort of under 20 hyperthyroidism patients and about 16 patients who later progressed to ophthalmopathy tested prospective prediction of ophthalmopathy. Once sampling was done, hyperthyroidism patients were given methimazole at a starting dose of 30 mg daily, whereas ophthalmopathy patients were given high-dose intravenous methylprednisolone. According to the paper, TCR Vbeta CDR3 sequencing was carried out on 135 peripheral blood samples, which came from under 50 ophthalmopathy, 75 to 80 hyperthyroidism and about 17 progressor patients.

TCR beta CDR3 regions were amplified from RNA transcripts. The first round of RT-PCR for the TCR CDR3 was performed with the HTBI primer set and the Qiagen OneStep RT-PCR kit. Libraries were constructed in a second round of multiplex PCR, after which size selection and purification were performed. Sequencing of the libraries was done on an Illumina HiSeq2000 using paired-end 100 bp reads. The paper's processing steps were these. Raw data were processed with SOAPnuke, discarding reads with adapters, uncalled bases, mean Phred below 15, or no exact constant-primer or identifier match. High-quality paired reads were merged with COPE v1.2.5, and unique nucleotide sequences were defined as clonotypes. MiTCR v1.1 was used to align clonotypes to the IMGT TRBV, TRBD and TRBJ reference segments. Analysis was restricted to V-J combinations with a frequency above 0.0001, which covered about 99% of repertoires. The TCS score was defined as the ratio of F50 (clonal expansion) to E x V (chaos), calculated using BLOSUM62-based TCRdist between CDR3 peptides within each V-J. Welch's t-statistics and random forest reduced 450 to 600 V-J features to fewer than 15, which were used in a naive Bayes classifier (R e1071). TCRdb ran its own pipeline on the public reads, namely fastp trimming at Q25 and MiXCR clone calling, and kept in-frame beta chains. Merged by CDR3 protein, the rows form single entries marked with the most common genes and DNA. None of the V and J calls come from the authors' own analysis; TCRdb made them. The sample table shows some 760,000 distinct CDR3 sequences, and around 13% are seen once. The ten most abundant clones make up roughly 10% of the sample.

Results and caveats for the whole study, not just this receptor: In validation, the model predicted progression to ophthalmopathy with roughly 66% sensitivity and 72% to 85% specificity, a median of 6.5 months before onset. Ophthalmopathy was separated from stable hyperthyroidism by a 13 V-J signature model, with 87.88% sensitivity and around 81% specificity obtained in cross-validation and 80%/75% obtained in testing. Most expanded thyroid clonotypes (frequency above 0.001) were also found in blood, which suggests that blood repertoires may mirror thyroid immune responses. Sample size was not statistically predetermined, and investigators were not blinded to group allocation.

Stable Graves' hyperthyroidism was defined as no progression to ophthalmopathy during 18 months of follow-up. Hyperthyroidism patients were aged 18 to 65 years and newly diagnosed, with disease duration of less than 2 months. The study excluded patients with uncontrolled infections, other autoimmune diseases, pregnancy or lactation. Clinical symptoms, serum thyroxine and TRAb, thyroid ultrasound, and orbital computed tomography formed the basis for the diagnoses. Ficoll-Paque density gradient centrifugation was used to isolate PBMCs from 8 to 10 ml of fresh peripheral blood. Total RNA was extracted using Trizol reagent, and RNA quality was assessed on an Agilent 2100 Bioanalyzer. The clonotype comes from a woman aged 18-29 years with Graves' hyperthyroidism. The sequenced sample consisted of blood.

The DNA sequence is as follows: TGTGCCTGGAGAAGTTATGGCTACACCTTC. This yields the protein CAWRSYGYTF. This chain joins TRBV30 to TRBJ1-2; confidence is insufficient to name the D gene. In the germline V gene (reference sequence), CDR1 corresponds to GTSNPN and CDR2 to SVGIG. Trimming costs V 3 bases and J 5 bases, and their ends lie 4 bases apart. Taken from cysteine to phenylalanine, the CDR3 has 10 residues. Solely the CDR3 DNA is kept, with 30 bases framed from the first base.